This T cell receptor (beta chain) was profiled in a study of cytomegalovirus exposure and HLA in healthy donors. Germline V gene data show CDR1 as SGHAT and CDR2 as FQNNGV. The trim removed 5 bases at V and 5 bases at J, leaving 10 bases unmatched. CDR3 length: 15 residues. Use of 60 Vbeta and 13 Jbeta primers characterized the PCR. Per the original data handling: A later analysis counted about 80 million unique TCR beta chains, around 11 million shared. The table came from immunoSEQ multiplex PCR; TCRdb's copy has only in-frame clones and leaves some out. That table gives V, J and clone size, and the DNA gave D and trimming. Of 120,000 or so clones in the sample, about 86% are singletons; the top ten hold 1.5% to 2%. Study-level findings and limits: The study labeled about 160 TCR beta chains cytomegalovirus-associated. Roughly even sequencing depth across donors was the assumption behind the presence/absence analyses. DRB1 had the most TCR associations and HLA-C the fewest, a later analysis found, with rates varying by HLA locus.

About this clone itself: Its matching antigen is unknown.

The rearrangement uses TRBV11-2 and TRBJ2-7; 9 nucleotides agree with TRBD1. This clonotype was sampled from a man aged 35 to 55 in good health and CMV-seronegative. Sequencing was performed on PBMCs. This CDR3 reads CASSLGDRAFHEQYF. CDR3 nucleotides: TGTGCCAGCAGCCTCGGGGACAGGGCGTTCCACGAGCAGTACTTC.